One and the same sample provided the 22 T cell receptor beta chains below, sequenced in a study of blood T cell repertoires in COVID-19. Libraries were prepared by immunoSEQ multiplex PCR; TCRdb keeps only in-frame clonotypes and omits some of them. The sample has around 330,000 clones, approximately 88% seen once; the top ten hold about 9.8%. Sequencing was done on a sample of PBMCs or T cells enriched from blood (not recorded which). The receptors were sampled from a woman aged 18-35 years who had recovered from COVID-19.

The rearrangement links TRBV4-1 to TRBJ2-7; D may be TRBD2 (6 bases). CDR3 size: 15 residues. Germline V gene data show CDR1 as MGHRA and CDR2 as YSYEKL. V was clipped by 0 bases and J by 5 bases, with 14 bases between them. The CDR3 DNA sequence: TGCGCCAGCAGCCAAGAGTACCGGGAGCGGCACGAGCAGTACTTC. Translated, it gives CASSQEYRERHEQYF.

This chain's CDR3 is CASNLARQETQYF. CDR3 DNA sequence: TGTGCCAGCAATTTAGCGCGCCAAGAGACCCAGTACTTC. The J gene is TRBJ2-5, the V gene TRBV7-9; maybe TRBD2 (5 bases). The germline V and J ends were trimmed by 7 bases and 1 base, with 10 bases remaining between them. Germline V gives CDR1 SEHNR, CDR2 FQNEAQ (reference sequence). The CDR3 totals 13 residues.

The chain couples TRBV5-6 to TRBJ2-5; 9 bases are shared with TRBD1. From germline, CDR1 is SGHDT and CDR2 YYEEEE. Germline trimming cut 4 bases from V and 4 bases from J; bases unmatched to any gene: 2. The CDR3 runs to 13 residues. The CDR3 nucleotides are TGTGCCAGCAGCGCGGGACAGGGAGAGACCCAGTACTTC. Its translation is CASSAGQGETQYF.

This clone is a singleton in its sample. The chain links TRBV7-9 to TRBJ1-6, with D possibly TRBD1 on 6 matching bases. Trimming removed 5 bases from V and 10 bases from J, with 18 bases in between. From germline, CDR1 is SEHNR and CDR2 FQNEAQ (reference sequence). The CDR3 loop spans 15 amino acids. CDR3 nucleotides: TGTGCCAGCAGCGTACCGGGACAATCATCCTCACCCCTCCACTTT. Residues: CASSVPGQSSSPLHF.

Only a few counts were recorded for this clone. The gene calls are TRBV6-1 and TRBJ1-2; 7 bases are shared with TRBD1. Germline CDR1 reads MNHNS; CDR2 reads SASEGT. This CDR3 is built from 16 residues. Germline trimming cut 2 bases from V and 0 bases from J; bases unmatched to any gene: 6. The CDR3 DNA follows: TGTGCCAGCAGTGAATGGGGACAGAGCCCTAACTATGGCTACACCTTC. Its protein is CASSEWGQSPNYGYTF.

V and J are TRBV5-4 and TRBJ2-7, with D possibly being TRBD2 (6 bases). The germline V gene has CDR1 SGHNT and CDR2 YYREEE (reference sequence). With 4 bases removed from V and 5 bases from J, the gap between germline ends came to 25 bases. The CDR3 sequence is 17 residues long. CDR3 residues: CASSRIAGSATLDEQYF. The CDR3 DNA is TGTGCCAGCAGCCGGATCGCGGGGAGTGCCACCCTGGACGAGCAGTACTTC.

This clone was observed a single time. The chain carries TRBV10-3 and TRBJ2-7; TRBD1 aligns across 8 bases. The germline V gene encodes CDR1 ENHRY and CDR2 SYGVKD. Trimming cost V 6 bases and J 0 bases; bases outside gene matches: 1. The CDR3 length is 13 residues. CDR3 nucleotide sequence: TGTGCCATCAGCGACAGGGGCTCCTACGAGCAGTACTTC. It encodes CAISDRGSYEQYF.

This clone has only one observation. CDR3 sequence (DNA): TGCAGCGTTGGCGGGGACAACTATGGCTACACCTTC. Translating it yields CSVGGDNYGYTF. The V gene is TRBV29-1, the J gene TRBJ1-2; the D gene is possibly TRBD1 (5 bases). The CDR3 is made up of 12 amino acids. CDR1 and CDR2 (germline): SQVTM, ANQGSEA. V shed 4 bases and J shed 2 bases, with 8 bases lying between them.

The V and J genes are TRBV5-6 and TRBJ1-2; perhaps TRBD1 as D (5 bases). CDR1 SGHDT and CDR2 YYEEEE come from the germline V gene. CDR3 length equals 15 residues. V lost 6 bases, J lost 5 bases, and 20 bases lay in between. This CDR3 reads CASTFSGGYRYGYTF. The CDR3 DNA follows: TGTGCCAGCACCTTCAGCGGGGGGTACCGATATGGCTACACCTTC.

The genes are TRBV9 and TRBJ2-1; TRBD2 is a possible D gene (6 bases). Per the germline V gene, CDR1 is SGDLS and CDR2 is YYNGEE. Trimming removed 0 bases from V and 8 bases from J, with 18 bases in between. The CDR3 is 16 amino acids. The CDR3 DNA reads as TGTGCCAGCAGCGTAGGATTGACTAGAGGGCGGGATGAGCAGTTCTTC. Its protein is CASSVGLTRGRDEQFF.

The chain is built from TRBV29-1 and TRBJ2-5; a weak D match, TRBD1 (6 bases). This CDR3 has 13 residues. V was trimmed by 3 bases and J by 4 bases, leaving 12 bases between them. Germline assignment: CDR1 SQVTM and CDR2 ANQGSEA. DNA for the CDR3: TGCAGCGTTGAGAAACAGGGTCGAGAGACCCAGTACTTC. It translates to CSVEKQGRETQYF.

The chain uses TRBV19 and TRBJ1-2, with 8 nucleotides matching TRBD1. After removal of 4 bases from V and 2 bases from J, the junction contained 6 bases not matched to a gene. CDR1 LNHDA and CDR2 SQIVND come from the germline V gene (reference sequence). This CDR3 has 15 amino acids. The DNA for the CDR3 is TGTGCCAGTAGTAGATCCAGGGGGCACAACTATGGCTACACCTTC. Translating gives CASSRSRGHNYGYTF.

The CDR3 nucleotides read TGTGCCAGCAGTTCCTTCTTGGGGGCAGATAATTCACCCCTCCACTTT. Protein sequence: CASSSFLGADNSPLHF. The rearrangement uses TRBV6-5 and TRBJ1-6; D is possibly TRBD1 (6 bases). CDR1 is MNHEY and CDR2 is SVGAGI in the germline V gene. The CDR3 consists of 16 residues. V gave up 4 bases and J gave up 5 bases, with 15 bases separating them.

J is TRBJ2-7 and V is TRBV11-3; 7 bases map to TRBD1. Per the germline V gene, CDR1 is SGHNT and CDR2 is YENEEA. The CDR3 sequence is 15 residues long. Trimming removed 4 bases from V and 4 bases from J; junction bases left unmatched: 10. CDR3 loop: CASSSIDRDEYEQYF. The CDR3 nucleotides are TGTGCCAGCAGCTCCATCGACAGGGATGAGTACGAGCAGTACTTC.

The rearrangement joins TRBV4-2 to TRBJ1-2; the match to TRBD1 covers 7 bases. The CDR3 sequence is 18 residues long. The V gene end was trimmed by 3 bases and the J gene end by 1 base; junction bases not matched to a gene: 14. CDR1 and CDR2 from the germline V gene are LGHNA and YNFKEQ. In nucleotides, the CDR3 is TGTGCCAGCAGCCAGGCAGACAGGGCTGGGCACGTTAACTATGGCTACACCTTC. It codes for CASSQADRAGHVNYGYTF.

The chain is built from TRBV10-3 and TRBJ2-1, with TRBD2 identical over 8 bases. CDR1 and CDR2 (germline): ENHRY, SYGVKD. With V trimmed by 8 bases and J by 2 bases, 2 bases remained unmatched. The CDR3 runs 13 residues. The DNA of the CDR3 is TGTGCCATCCGGGAGGGCACCTACAATGAGCAGTTCTTC. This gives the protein CAIREGTYNEQFF.

CDR3 protein: CASSQSSGQGPLIEQFF. In DNA, the CDR3 is TGTGCCAGCAGCCAGTCGTCTGGACAGGGGCCGCTTATTGAGCAGTTCTTC. This chain joins TRBV14 and TRBJ2-1; the match to TRBD1 covers 9 bases. The CDR3 spans 17 residues. V lost 3 bases to trimming and J lost 9 bases; unmatched junction nucleotides: 15. The V gene's germline CDR1 is SGHDN and CDR2 FVKESK.

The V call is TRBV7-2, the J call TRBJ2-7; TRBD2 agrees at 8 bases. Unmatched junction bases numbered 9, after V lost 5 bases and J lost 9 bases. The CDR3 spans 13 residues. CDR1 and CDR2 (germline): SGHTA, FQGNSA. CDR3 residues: CASSPSGGLGQYF. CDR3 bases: TGTGCCAGCAGCCCCTCGGGGGGGCTTGGGCAGTACTTC.

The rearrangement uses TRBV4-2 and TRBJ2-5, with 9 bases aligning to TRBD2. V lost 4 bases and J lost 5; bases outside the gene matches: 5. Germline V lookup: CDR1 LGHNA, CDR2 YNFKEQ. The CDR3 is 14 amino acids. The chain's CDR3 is CASSRGGEYETQYF. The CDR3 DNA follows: TGTGCCAGCAGCCGCGGGGGGGAATATGAGACCCAGTACTTC.

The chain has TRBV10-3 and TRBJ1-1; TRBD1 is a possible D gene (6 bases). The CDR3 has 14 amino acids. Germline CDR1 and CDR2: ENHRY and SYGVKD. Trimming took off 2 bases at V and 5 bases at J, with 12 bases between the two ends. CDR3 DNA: TGTGCCATCAGTGAGGGCAGGGGAGAGACTGAAGCTTTCTTT. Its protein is CAISEGRGETEAFF.

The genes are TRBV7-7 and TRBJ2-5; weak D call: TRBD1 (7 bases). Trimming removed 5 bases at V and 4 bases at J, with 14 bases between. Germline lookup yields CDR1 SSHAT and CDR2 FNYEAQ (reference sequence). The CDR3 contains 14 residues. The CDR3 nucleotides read TGTGCCAGCAGCCCCCAGGGGGGATCAGAGACCCAGTACTTC. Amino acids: CASSPQGGSETQYF.

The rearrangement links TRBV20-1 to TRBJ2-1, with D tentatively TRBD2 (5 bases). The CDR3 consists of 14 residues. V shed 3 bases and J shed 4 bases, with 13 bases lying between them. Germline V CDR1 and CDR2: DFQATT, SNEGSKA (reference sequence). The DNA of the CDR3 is TGCAGTGCTAGTCCAAGGACTGTTTACAATGAGCAGTTCTTC. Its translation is CSASPRTVYNEQFF.